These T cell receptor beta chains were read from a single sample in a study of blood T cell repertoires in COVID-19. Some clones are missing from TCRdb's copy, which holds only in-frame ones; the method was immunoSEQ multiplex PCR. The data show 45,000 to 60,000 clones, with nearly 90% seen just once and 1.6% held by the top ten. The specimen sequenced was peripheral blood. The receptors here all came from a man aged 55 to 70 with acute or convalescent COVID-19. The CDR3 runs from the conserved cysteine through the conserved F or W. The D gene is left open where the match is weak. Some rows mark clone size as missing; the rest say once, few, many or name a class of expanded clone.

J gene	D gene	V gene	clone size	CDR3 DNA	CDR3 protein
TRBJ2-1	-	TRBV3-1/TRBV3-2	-	TGTGCCAGCAGCTTAACAGCCATACCTAACAATGAGCAGTTCTTC	CASSLTAIPNNEQFF
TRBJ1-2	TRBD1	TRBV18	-	TGTGCCAGCTCACCACTCATAAAGGGACAGGCGAACTATGGCTACACCTTC	CASSPLIKGQANYGYTF
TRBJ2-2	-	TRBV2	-	TGTGCCAGCAGTGAGAGAAGCGGGCCCGGGGAGCTGTTTTTT	CASSERSGPGELFF
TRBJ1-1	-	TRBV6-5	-	TGTGCCAGCAGATTCCGCGAGAACACTGAAGCTTTCTTT	CASRFRENTEAFF
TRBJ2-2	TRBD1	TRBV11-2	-	TGTGCCAGCAGCAGGACCGGGACAGGACCCACCGGGGAGCTGTTTTTT	CASSRTGTGPTGELFF
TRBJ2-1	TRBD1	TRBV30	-	TGTGCCTGGAGTGCGGAACAGGGGAATGAGCAGTTCTTC	CAWSAEQGNEQFF
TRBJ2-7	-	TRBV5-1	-	TGCGCCAGCAGCCTACCGACAGAAAGCTACGAGCAGTACTTC	CASSLPTESYEQYF
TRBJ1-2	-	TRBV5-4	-	TGTGCCAGCAGCTTGGTGGGGGGGCGCGGCGATGGCTACACCTTC	CASSLVGGRGDGYTF
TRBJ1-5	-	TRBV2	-	TGTGCCAGCAGGGGGCTTAGCAATCAGCCCCAGCATTTT	CASRGLSNQPQHF
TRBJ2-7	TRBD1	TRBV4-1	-	TGCGCCAGCAGCCAAGGGGACAGGGGCTACGAGCAGTACTTC	CASSQGDRGYEQYF
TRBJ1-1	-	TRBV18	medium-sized	TGTGCCAGCTCTTCTACCTACCCGCCGGTGAACACTGAAGCTTTCTTT	CASSSTYPPVNTEAFF
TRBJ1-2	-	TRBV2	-	TGTGCCAGCAGTGCAAACTCTTTAGACTATGGCTACACCTTC	CASSANSLDYGYTF